This entry lists 22 T cell receptor beta chains sequenced from one sample in a study of shared T cell receptors in the human thymus. TCRdb keeps only in-frame clones here, not all; method: immunoSEQ multiplex PCR. The sample has 500,000 to 750,000 clones, around 89% seen once; the top ten hold about 0.01%. The same specimen was also included in a second study, on human thymus T cells.

Material for sequencing was thymocytes. These receptors all stem from a boy younger than two with a congenital heart defect.

The CDR3 protein is CASSLYRGGLSYEQYF. DNA for the CDR3: TGTGCCAGCTCACTTTACAGGGGAGGCCTCTCCTACGAGCAGTACTTC. The chain carries TRBV18 and TRBJ2-7; maybe TRBD1 (7 bases). The CDR3 covers 16 residues. Trimming shortened V by 4 bases and J by 0 bases, and 16 bases separated the two germline ends. Germline V CDR1 and CDR2: KGHSH, LQKENI.

The rearrangement joins TRBV28 to TRBJ1-2, with 8 bases lining up with TRBD1. The CDR3 has 16 amino acids. The V gene's germline CDR1 is MDHEN and CDR2 SYDVKM. V dropped 6 bases and J dropped 1; count of bases not matched to a gene: 10. The CDR3 loop is CASSQTSDRDNYGYTF. CDR3 in DNA: TGTGCCAGCAGCCAAACCTCGGACAGGGATAACTATGGCTACACCTTC.

The chain is built from TRBV5-1 and TRBJ2-3, with 8 bases identical to TRBD2. In germline, CDR1 is SGHRS, CDR2 YFSETQ. V was pared by 1 base and J by 3 bases, with 4 bases of the junction left unmatched. The CDR3 has 15 amino acids. The CDR3 DNA reads as TGCGCCAGCAGCTTGCCAGCGGGAGAGACAGATACGCAGTATTTT. Its protein is CASSLPAGETDTQYF.

The DNA for the CDR3 is TGCAGCGTTGGACTAGCGGCGGTGGCCTACGAGCAGTACTTC. Protein sequence: CSVGLAAVAYEQYF. The chain couples TRBV29-1 to TRBJ2-7; 9 nucleotides align to TRBD2. V lost 4 bases to trimming and J lost 2 bases; unmatched junction nucleotides: 6. Germline V lookup: CDR1 SQVTM, CDR2 ANQGSEA. The CDR3 contains 14 residues.

The genes are TRBV27 and TRBJ2-1, with 14 bases fitting TRBD2. Per the germline V gene, CDR1 is MNHEY and CDR2 is SMNVEV (reference sequence). The CDR3 length is 14 residues. V lost 3 bases, J lost 12 bases, and 4 bases stayed unmatched. CDR3 region: CASSFGLAGGRQFF. CDR3 in DNA: TGTGCCAGCAGTTTCGGACTAGCGGGAGGACGGCAGTTCTTC.

The chain links TRBV12-5 to TRBJ2-7, with D possibly TRBD2 on 6 matching bases. The CDR3 extends over 16 amino acids. Trimming shortened V by 3 bases and J by 2 bases, and 17 bases separated the two germline ends. CDR1 and CDR2 from the germline V gene are LGHNT and FRNRAP. The CDR3 loop is CASGFPGGGPPYEQYF. The CDR3 DNA follows: TGTGCTAGTGGTTTCCCCGGGGGAGGACCCCCCTACGAGCAGTACTTC.

The chain recombines TRBV4-3 with TRBJ2-3, with D uncertain. Per germline, CDR1 LGHNA and CDR2 YSLEER. This CDR3 spans 13 amino acids. Trimming removed 3 bases at V and 6 bases at J, with 10 bases between. The CDR3 region has the DNA TGCGCCAGCAGCCATCAGGCAGAGGATACGCAGTATTTT. Encoded protein: CASSHQAEDTQYF.

J is TRBJ1-1 and V is TRBV4-2; D unclear. Trimming pared 2 bases from V and 0 bases from J, leaving 25 bases between. The length of the CDR3 is 20 residues. Germline assignment: CDR1 LGHNA and CDR2 YNFKEQ. The CDR3 nucleotides are TGTGCCAGCAGCCAACCGGCGGGGTCGGGGTGTGGATGGATGAACACTGAAGCTTTCTTT. Encoded protein: CASSQPAGSGCGWMNTEAFF.

V and J are TRBV6-5 and TRBJ1-2; D uncertain. This CDR3 contains 14 residues. Trimming left V 6 bases short and J 14 bases short, with 25 bases between. Germline loops: CDR1 MNHEY, CDR2 SVGAGI. The CDR3 region is CASRRRRTVRAGTF. DNA of the CDR3: TGTGCCAGCAGGAGGAGGCGGACGGTCCGGGCGGGGACCTTC.

The chain uses TRBV18 and TRBJ2-7; 12 nucleotides match TRBD2. The CDR3 runs to 16 residues. CDR1 KGHSH and CDR2 LQKENI come from the germline V gene. V trimming: 1 base; J trimming: 3 bases; junction bases outside the gene matches: 4. CDR3 coding DNA: TGTGCCAGCTCACCACGGGGACTAGCGGGTCACTACGAGCAGTACTTC. It is translated as CASSPRGLAGHYEQYF. The full variable domain, rest sourced from reference TRBV18 and TRBJ2-7, is NAGVMQNPRHLVRRRGQEARLRCSPMKGHSHVYWYRQLPEEGLKFMVYLQKENIIDESGMPKERFSAEFPKEGPSILRIQQVVRGDSAAYFCASSPRGLAGHYEQYFGPGTRLTVT.

The chain carries TRBV5-5 and TRBJ2-5, with 9 bases identical to TRBD2. Trimming cost V 4 bases and J 0 bases; bases outside gene matches: 7. The germline CDR1 and CDR2 sequences are SGHKS and YYEKEE (reference sequence). There are 16 residues in the CDR3. The CDR3 region has the DNA TGTGCCAGCAGCCCTAGCGGGACAAATAACCAAGAGACCCAGTACTTC. Translation: CASSPSGTNNQETQYF. The variable domain in full, with the rest retrieved from reference TRBV5-5 and TRBJ2-5, is DAGVTQSPTHLIKTRGQQVTLRCSPISGHKSVSWYQQVLGQGPQFIFQYYEKEERGRGNFPDRFSARQFPNYSSELNVNALLLGDSALYLCASSPSGTNNQETQYFGPGTRLLVL.

Only one count was recorded for this clone. This sequence joins TRBV10-3 and TRBJ2-7, with TRBD1 matching 10 bases. Germline assignment: CDR1 ENHRY and CDR2 SYGVKD. The CDR3 totals 16 residues. The ends lost 0 bases at V and 0 bases at J; junction bases unmatched: 2. The CDR3 protein is CAISESWTGGSYEQYF. The CDR3 nucleotides are TGTGCCATCAGTGAGTCCTGGACAGGGGGCTCCTACGAGCAGTACTTC.

The chain couples TRBV11-2 to TRBJ1-2; 7 bases are a match to TRBD1. Germline V gene lookup returns CDR1 SGHAT and CDR2 FQNNGV. The CDR3 loop spans 14 amino acids. Germline trimming cut 5 bases from V and 3 bases from J; bases unmatched to any gene: 6. The CDR3 reads CASSPQTGDYGYTF. CDR3 coding DNA: TGTGCCAGCAGCCCCCAAACAGGGGACTATGGCTACACCTTC.

This rearrangement joins TRBV11-3 to TRBJ2-1; D may be TRBD1 (7 bases). V lost 5 bases to trimming and J lost 9 bases, with 23 bases between them. The CDR3 runs 16 residues. Germline V CDR1 and CDR2: SGHNT, YENEEA. CDR3 in DNA: TGTGCCAGCAGCCCGACCAGGGGGGAGACCTGGGGTGAGCAGTTCTTC. Encoded protein: CASSPTRGETWGEQFF. Complete variable domain (other parts from reference TRBV11-3 and TRBJ2-1): EAGVVQSPRYKIIEKKQPVAFWCNPISGHNTLYWYLQNLGQGPELLIRYENEEAVDDSQLPKDRFSAERLKGVDSTLKIQPAELGDSAVYLCASSPTRGETWGEQFFGPGTRLTVL.

The genes are TRBV25-1 and TRBJ1-5; the match to TRBD1 covers 7 bases. Germline CDR1 is MGHDK and CDR2 is SYGVNS. CDR3 length equals 16 residues. The J segment lost 1 base and the V segment lost 8 bases, leaving 11 bases of the junction unmatched. The CDR3, as DNA: TGTGCCAGCCGGAGGGGCGGACAGGAAAGCAATCAGCCCCAGCATTTT. This sequence encodes CASRRGGQESNQPQHF.

The chain links TRBV6-6 to TRBJ1-5; TRBD1 aligns across 8 bases. V shed 2 bases and J 2 bases; nucleotides not matched to a gene: 5. Germline CDR1 MNHNY, CDR2 SVGAGI (reference sequence). There are 16 residues in the CDR3. The CDR3: CASSYPDREGNQPQHF. The DNA for the CDR3 is TGTGCCAGCAGTTACCCGGACAGGGAGGGCAATCAGCCCCAGCATTTT.

The chain combines TRBV5-1 with TRBJ2-2; TRBD1 matches at 10 bases. Germline lookup yields CDR1 SGHRS and CDR2 YFSETQ. This CDR3 contains 15 residues. The ends lost 4 bases at V and 7 bases at J; junction bases unmatched: 7. The CDR3 reads CASSGGTGARGELFF. CDR3 DNA sequence: TGCGCCAGCAGCGGGGGGACAGGGGCCCGCGGGGAGCTGTTTTTT.

CDR3 protein: CASRADRAHKTQYF. CDR3 coding DNA: TGTGCCAGCAGAGCGGACAGAGCCCATAAGACCCAGTACTTC. The chain employs TRBV6-1 and TRBJ2-5, with D possibly matching TRBD1 (6 bases). The V end was cut by 6 bases, the J end by 6 bases, with 17 bases between. The CDR3 consists of 14 residues. The germline V gene has CDR1 MNHNS and CDR2 SASEGT.

This chain links TRBV15 with TRBJ2-1; 13 nucleotides match TRBD2. The CDR3 consists of 17 residues. Germline assignment: CDR1 LNHNV and CDR2 YYDKDF (reference sequence). J lost 0 bases, V lost 1 base, and 0 bases had no gene match. The CDR3 loop is CATSRGTSGSSYNEQFF. The CDR3 nucleotides read TGTGCCACCAGCAGAGGGACTAGCGGGAGCTCCTACAATGAGCAGTTCTTC.

The chain couples TRBV6-5 to TRBJ2-7; a possible D gene is TRBD2 (6 bases). Germline V gene data show CDR1 as MNHEY and CDR2 as SVGAGI. Trimming removed 2 bases at V and 5 bases at J, with 19 bases between. This CDR3 has 16 residues. CDR3 DNA: TGTGCCAGCAGTTACAAAGCTGCGGGATGGGTAGACGAGCAGTACTTC. Its protein is CASSYKAAGWVDEQYF.

The rearrangement uses TRBV18 and TRBJ2-1; D remains unclear. The length of the CDR3 is 17 residues. Trimming took off 1 base at V and 8 bases at J, with 21 bases between the two ends. Germline V lookup: CDR1 KGHSH, CDR2 LQKENI. Here the CDR3 reads CASSPHFSLRRGHEQFF. The CDR3 DNA is TGTGCCAGCTCACCACATTTTTCCCTACGTCGAGGCCATGAGCAGTTCTTC.

The chain carries TRBV14 and TRBJ1-1, with D possibly matching TRBD1 (6 bases). Germline V gene sequence: CDR1 SGHDN, CDR2 FVKESK. V was clipped by 7 bases and J by 2 bases, with 17 bases between them. This CDR3 has 15 amino acids. The CDR3 nucleotides are TGTGCCAGCACTCTGAATGACAGGTATAACACTGAAGCTTTCTTT. It is translated as CASTLNDRYNTEAFF.